The 24 T cell receptor beta chains reported below all come from one sample, sequenced in a study of cytomegalovirus exposure and HLA in healthy donors. Primers for the PCR totalled 60 Vbeta and 13 Jbeta. Measured with immunoSEQ multiplex PCR; TCRdb has only the in-frame clones, and not every one. The sample lists some 130,000 clones, about 75% occurring once. What was sequenced was PBMCs. The receptors derive from a woman aged 40 to 55 in good health and CMV-seronegative.

The chain carries TRBV9 and TRBJ1-4, with TRBD1 as a possible D gene (5 bases). V dropped 7 bases and J dropped 5 bases, with 15 bases sitting between them. Germline V gives CDR1 SGDLS, CDR2 YYNGEE. The CDR3 covers 14 residues. In DNA, the CDR3 is TGTGCCAGCGCGGTGGGGGGGGTAAATGAAAAACTGTTTTTT. It is translated as CASAVGGVNEKLFF.

V usage is TRBV6-1 and J usage is TRBJ2-7, with D perhaps TRBD1 (5 bases). Deletions cut 6 bases from V and 1 base from J, with 10 bases between. CDR3 length: 13 amino acids. Germline CDR1 is MNHNS and CDR2 is SASEGT. CDR3 DNA: TGTGCCAGCAGGTATCCAGGGTCCTACGAGCAGTACTTC. It is translated as CASRYPGSYEQYF.

J is TRBJ1-5 and V is TRBV5-1, with D unclear. The germline V gene has CDR1 SGHRS and CDR2 YFSETQ. The CDR3 covers 14 residues. Trimming pared 4 bases from V and 5 bases from J, leaving 13 bases between. In nucleotides, the CDR3 is TGCGCCAGCAGCGCCTCGGGTACTGATCAGCCCCAGCATTTT. It encodes CASSASGTDQPQHF.

V is TRBV13 and J is TRBJ1-6; TRBD1 is a possible D gene (5 bases). The CDR3 extends over 15 amino acids. Germline V lookup: CDR1 PRHDT, CDR2 FYEKMQ (reference sequence). Trimming pared 1 base from V and 6 bases from J, leaving 10 bases between. CDR3 DNA sequence: TGTGCCAGCAGCTTAGTAGGGGATTCTAATTCACCCCTCCACTTT. Translating gives CASSLVGDSNSPLHF.

This clone was detected only once. The V and J genes are TRBV5-1 and TRBJ1-4; D not certain. CDR3 size: 16 residues. V was trimmed by 2 bases and J by 8 bases, leaving 19 bases between them. Germline V gives CDR1 SGHRS, CDR2 YFSETQ. The CDR3 DNA sequence: TGCGCCAGCAGCTTATCTCCTTTGGTGGGCAGGGAAAAACTGTTTTTT. It encodes CASSLSPLVGREKLFF.

The gene calls are TRBV7-6 and TRBJ2-5; tentative D call: TRBD1 (5 bases). The V and J ends lost 5 bases and 1 base respectively, with 20 bases between them. The CDR3 totals 17 residues. Germline CDR1 reads SGHVS; CDR2 reads FNYEAQ. CDR3 bases: TGTGCCAGCAGCCTCCTTTACGCAGGGAATCTCCAAGAGACCCAGTACTTC. Residues: CASSLLYAGNLQETQYF.

The chain uses TRBV6-4 and TRBJ1-2; perhaps TRBD1 as D (5 bases). The germline gives CDR1 MRHNA, CDR2 SNTAGT. The V and J ends lost 5 bases and 4 bases respectively, with 17 bases between them. There are 15 residues in the CDR3. CDR3 bases: TGTGCCAGCAGTTCCCTTACCGGGGGATTCTATGGCTACACCTTC. This sequence encodes CASSSLTGGFYGYTF.

This chain connects TRBV6-5 to TRBJ1-2, with 9 bases identical to TRBD1. The CDR3 spans 14 residues. Germline values: CDR1 MNHEY, CDR2 SVGAGI. With V trimmed by 6 bases and J by 2 bases, 4 bases remained unmatched. The CDR3 protein is CASSGTGSNYGYTF. Here the CDR3 DNA reads TGTGCCAGCAGCGGGACAGGGTCAAACTATGGCTACACCTTC.

CDR3 in amino acids: CASTGGANEKLFF. The CDR3 nucleotides read TGCGCCAGCACAGGGGGAGCTAATGAAAAACTGTTTTTT. The chain links TRBV5-1 to TRBJ1-4; 7 bases align to TRBD1. There are 13 residues in the CDR3. Germline-derived CDR1 and CDR2 are SGHRS and YFSETQ. V trimming: 6 bases; J trimming: 3 bases; junction bases outside the gene matches: 2.

This clone was observed a few times. The chain combines TRBV29-1 with TRBJ2-5; TRBD2 agrees at 7 bases. The end of the DNA fits TRBJ2-7 better, so the J call may be wrong. CDR3 length: 14 residues. From germline, CDR1 is SQVTM and CDR2 ANQGSEA. The CDR3 region has the DNA TGCAGCGTTGAAGATTGGGGGGGGTCCTACGAGCAGTACTTC. This translates into CSVEDWGGSYEQYF.

In its sample, this clone was seen a few times. This sequence joins TRBV18 and TRBJ1-1; D may be TRBD1 (6 bases). The V end was cut by 3 bases, the J end by 8 bases, with 16 bases between. CDR3 length: 14 amino acids. Germline values: CDR1 KGHSH, CDR2 LQKENI. The CDR3 loop reads CASSPRGGADEAFF. CDR3 in DNA: TGTGCCAGCTCACCCCGGGGGGGCGCGGACGAAGCTTTCTTT.

This clone was counted a few times. This rearrangement joins TRBV18 to TRBJ1-1, with 9 bases fitting TRBD1. The CDR3 spans 14 residues. With 6 bases clipped from V and 4 bases from J, the junction kept 6 bases outside the gene matches. Germline-derived CDR1 and CDR2 are KGHSH and LQKENI. The CDR3 loop is CASSVGQGTTEAFF. Here the CDR3 DNA reads TGTGCCAGCTCCGTTGGACAGGGGACCACTGAAGCTTTCTTT.

V is TRBV6-5 and J is TRBJ2-6; D is ambiguous. Per the germline V gene, CDR1 is MNHEY and CDR2 is SVGAGI. V was clipped by 11 bases and J by 2 bases, with 13 bases between them. This CDR3 is built from 14 residues. The CDR3 spells CAGSRRPGANVLTF. Here the CDR3 DNA reads TGTGCCGGAAGCAGGCGCCCTGGGGCCAACGTCCTGACTTTC.

The chain combines TRBV19 with TRBJ2-3; D perhaps matches TRBD1 (6 bases). The germline gives CDR1 LNHDA, CDR2 SQIVND (reference sequence). V shed 5 bases and J shed 3 bases, with 12 bases lying between them. The CDR3 spans 14 residues. This chain's CDR3 is CASSVRGITDTQYF. The CDR3 DNA reads TGTGCCAGTAGTGTCAGGGGTATAACAGATACGCAGTATTTT. The variable domain in full, completed from reference TRBV19 and TRBJ2-3, reads DGGITQSPKYLFRKEGQNVTLSCEQNLNHDAMYWYRQDPGQGLRLIYYSQIVNDFQKGDIAEGYSVSREKKESFPLTVTSAQKNPTAFYLCASSVRGITDTQYFGPGTRLTVL.

The chain couples TRBV5-4 to TRBJ2-4, with D tentatively TRBD1 (6 bases). This CDR3 is 17 amino acids long. Germline V gene data show CDR1 as SGHNT and CDR2 as YYREEE (reference sequence). Trimming shortened V by 3 bases and J by 0 bases, and 16 bases separated the two germline ends. The CDR3: CASSSARTDLAKNIQYF. DNA for the CDR3: TGTGCCAGCAGCTCCGCCCGGACAGATTTAGCCAAAAACATTCAGTACTTC.

This clone has only one observation. The chain recombines TRBV2 with TRBJ1-5, with 7 bases lining up with TRBD1. The germline V gene has CDR1 SNHLY and CDR2 FYNNEI. The junction had 3 bases not matched to a gene; V was cut back by 4 bases and J by 3 bases. This CDR3 is built from 14 residues. The CDR3 spells CASSAGTVNQPQHF. CDR3 bases: TGTGCCAGCAGTGCAGGGACAGTCAATCAGCCCCAGCATTTT. Filled out from reference TRBV2 and TRBJ1-5, the complete variable domain reads EPEVTQTPSHQVTQMGQEVILRCVPISNHLYFYWYRQILGQKVEFLVSFYNNEISEKSEIFDDQFSVERPDGSNFTLKIRSTKLEDSAMYFCASSAGTVNQPQHFGDGTRLSIL.

This clone was observed a few times. The chain recombines TRBV7-9 with TRBJ2-7; 8 positions match TRBD1. The ends lost 5 bases at V and 4 bases at J; junction bases unmatched: 7. This CDR3 is 14 amino acids long. CDR1 and CDR2 (germline): SEHNR, FQNEAQ (reference sequence). The CDR3 DNA is TGTGCCAGCAGCCCCGGGACAGGAGATTACGAGCAGTACTTC. Protein sequence: CASSPGTGDYEQYF.

This sequence joins TRBV6-1 and TRBJ1-1; 9 positions agree with TRBD1. The CDR3 contains 15 residues. Germline lookup yields CDR1 MNHNS and CDR2 SASEGT. V was clipped by 2 bases and J by 4 bases; unmatched bases: 5. CDR3 protein: CASSETGQGGTEAFF. CDR3 coding DNA: TGTGCCAGCAGTGAAACGGGACAGGGAGGCACTGAAGCTTTCTTT.

The V and J genes are TRBV10-3 and TRBJ1-1; D gene uncertain. V was pared by 4 bases and J by 3 bases, with 6 bases between. CDR1 and CDR2 from the germline V gene are ENHRY and SYGVKD. This CDR3 comprises 12 residues. CDR3 protein: CAISVDYTEAFF. The CDR3 bases are TGTGCCATCAGTGTTGACTACACTGAAGCTTTCTTT.

This clone occurred once. The chain combines TRBV6-6 with TRBJ1-2, with 7 positions matching TRBD1. After removal of 7 bases from V and 5 bases from J, the junction contained 10 bases not matched to a gene. This CDR3 has 14 amino acids. CDR1 MNHNY and CDR2 SVGAGI come from the germline V gene (reference sequence). The CDR3, as DNA: TGTGCCAGCATCTACCGAGAGGGGGCTTATGGCTACACCTTC. Translation: CASIYREGAYGYTF.

The genes are TRBV28 and TRBJ1-1; tentative D call: TRBD1 (6 bases). CDR1 is MDHEN and CDR2 is SYDVKM in the germline V gene. The CDR3 is 10 residues long. Trimming stripped 4 bases from V and 13 bases from J, with 10 bases between. CDR3 protein: CASSSKDSFF. The CDR3 bases are TGTGCCAGCAGTTCAAAGGACAGTTTCTTT. The full variable domain, in which reference TRBV28 and TRBJ1-1 provide the parts outside the CDR3, is DVKVTQSSRYLVKRTGEKVFLECVQDMDHENMFWYRQDPGLGLRLIYFSYDVKMKEKGDIPEGYSVSREKKERFSLILESASTNQTSMYLCASSSKDSFFGQGTRLTVV.

The V gene is TRBV6-5, the J gene TRBJ2-2, with 10 nucleotides matching TRBD2. Per germline, CDR1 MNHEY and CDR2 SVGAGI. The trim removed 0 bases at V and 5 bases at J, leaving 3 bases unmatched. The CDR3 has 16 amino acids. CDR3 residues: CASSYSSGGGTGELFF. CDR3 nucleotides: TGTGCCAGCAGTTACTCGAGCGGGGGGGGTACCGGGGAGCTGTTTTTT.

The V gene is TRBV5-1, the J gene TRBJ1-3; 8 bases align to TRBD1. The CDR3 runs to 15 residues. V shed 0 bases and J 2 bases; nucleotides not matched to a gene: 1. Germline-derived CDR1 and CDR2 are SGHRS and YFSETQ. CDR3 DNA: TGCGCCAGCAGCTTGGCGGACAGGGCTGGAAACACCATATATTTT. Amino acids: CASSLADRAGNTIYF.

The chain has TRBV2 and TRBJ1-2; 11 bases are shared with TRBD1. V gave up 6 bases and J gave up 8 bases; unmatched junction bases: 8. CDR1 SNHLY and CDR2 FYNNEI come from the germline V gene. The CDR3 covers 14 residues. CDR3 DNA: TGTGCCAGCAGGGGGACAGGGGGTAGTAGGGGCTACACCTTC. It translates to CASRGTGGSRGYTF.